Described below is a single T cell receptor (beta chain) sequence and its context. Which antigen it targets is not known. Within one base of it there is no much larger clone, and no base qualities were kept. The sample originates from a study of cytomegalovirus exposure and HLA in healthy donors (TCRdb year 2017). For context, the study as a whole: In an earlier analysis of fewer than 750 of the donors, 276 Gb of sequence data and about 110 million unique TCR beta sequences from roughly 180 million T cells were reported. The study combined high-throughput TCR immunosequencing, statistical association of individual TCRs with disease status, and machine learning to predict cytomegalovirus infection status. Both class I and class II loci were covered by HLA typing, at four-digit resolution. The genetic ancestry cluster associated with self-reported Caucasian donors included about 84% of the roughly 380 genotyped donors. An early release covering 550 to 700 HLA-typed donors comprised roughly 300 gigabases of sequencing data and tens of millions of unique TCR sequences. The aim of the study was to test whether cataloging public T cell receptors could identify signatures of past pathogen exposure. The T cell repertoires of 666 subjects were profiled by immunosequencing and related to cytomegalovirus serostatus. Genome-wide SNP genotypes for about three fifths of the roughly 670 donors were used in a later genetic analysis, which treated that subset as a discovery cohort. In the later analysis, no new phenotypic data were used to find candidate immune exposures; instead, reliance was placed on TCR beta sequences and their occurrence across donors. A handful of DR-DQ haplotypes were handled as single units for association and clustering because linkage in the cohort was strong. The number of donors typed differed by locus, with roughly 629-640 for A, B, C, DRB1 and DQB1, roughly 520 for DQA1, 606 for DPA1, and some 440 for DPB1. A later analysis re-analyzed previously published TCR beta repertoires from 650 to 800 donors and added high-resolution HLA genotyping to study TCR occurrence patterns. Donor age, sex, ethnicity and CMV serostatus were compiled together with the repertoire data. Every discovery cohort repertoire had been produced on one sequencing platform. A separate validation cohort of some 130 different subjects was used in addition to the roughly 640-subject first cohort. On average, around 200,000 unique TCR beta nucleotide sequences were sequenced per donor among about 400 genotyped donors of the cohort, with roughly 18% of those sequences being non-productive. An earlier analysis of 587 of the donors used high-throughput TCR beta sequencing to judge whether each TCR beta V gene segment behaved as functional or pseudogenic. General study outcomes and caveats: The presence/absence analyses assumed that sequencing depth was roughly uniform across donors, and that assumption may not be true. About 15 rarely observed V segments, including chromosome 9 orphons, were excluded from the earlier analysis of approximately 500 of the donors because counts were too low. In a later analysis, TCR association rates were found to vary across HLA loci, with the most associated TCRs seen for DRB1 alleles and the fewest for HLA-C alleles. It was suggested by the authors that the approach could potentially be generalized to other disease states and immunological phenotypes. A cluster of highly shared sequence variants was judged likely to represent a technical artifact of the sequencing pipeline. A further reported finding was that TCR beta sequences accurately predicted the HLA-A and HLA-B alleles for most subjects in the first cohort. According to a later analysis, most CMV-associated TCR beta chains appeared to be HLA-restricted, and the HLA associations seemed to be driven largely by CMV exposure. In the study, 150 to 200 TCR beta chains were listed as associated with cytomegalovirus. A later genetic analysis associated a missense DCLRE1C variant with V-gene and J-gene trimming of TCR beta chains, and an independent cohort replicated the association. In both the original and validation cohorts, the classifier was reported to diagnose cytomegalovirus status with high specificity and sensitivity. HLA typing was unavailable for some donors at each locus, so association tests used only the typed subset. Correlated functional status among segregating V segments might be attributable to linkage disequilibrium, but an unknown experimental factor could not be ruled out. The cohort was sequenced for TCR beta chains only, and without alpha or paired-chain data the features that could be detected were limited. Strong co-occurrence of HLA alleles, especially DR and DQ, made assigning TCR associations to individual alleles difficult. Compared with equally common non-associated chains, HLA-associated TCR beta chains in a later analysis were more clonally expanded and had lower generation probabilities. Broadly in line with IMGT annotations, most TCR beta V segments showed up in productive rearrangements about 90% or about 30% of the time in an earlier analysis of about 500 of the donors. In vitro tests confirmed that a few of the cytomegalovirus-associated TCR beta chains recognize cytomegalovirus antigens. Some IMGT-functional V segments, including TRBV6-2 and TRBV6-3, could not be distinguished by the 87-base-pair reads and were therefore excluded. Several of the top co-occurrence clusters appeared to be linked to parvovirus B19, influenza, CMV and Epstein-Barr virus, according to a later analysis. A later genetic analysis reported fewer N-insertions in productive TCRs among donors in an Asian-associated ancestry cluster than the roughly 700-donor mean. Across donors, most TCR sequences were observed very rarely, whereas some public TCRs were present in many individuals. Immune exposure information for the cohort was limited to CMV serostatus. Specific HLA alleles were associated with 15,000 to 20,000 TCR beta sequences at a false discovery rate of 0.05 in a later analysis.

V and J are trimmed by 0 bases and 6 bases, and the gene matches miss 11 bases of the junction. The CDR3 numbers 17 residues from cysteine through phenylalanine. Only CDR3 DNA is held: 51 bases, read in frame from base 1. CDR1 and CDR2, looked up from the germline V gene, are SGDLS and YYNGEE. The receptor library was made with the immunoSEQ multiplex PCR assay. A mixture of 60 forward primers for TCR Vbeta segments and 13 reverse primers for TCR Jbeta segments was used in the multiplex PCR. A multiplex PCR assay on genomic DNA amplified the CDR3 region of rearranged TCR beta genes. On the Illumina HiSeq System, the amplified TCR beta libraries were sequenced as 87-base-pair reads. Concerning the study's data processing: Across the roughly 600 repertoires, a later analysis counted tens of millions of unique TCR beta chains, roughly 11 million of which were shared by at least two donors. Raw reads were error-corrected and collapsed into unique sequences by a nearest-neighbor algorithm in which closely related sequences were merged to remove PCR and sequencing errors. CDR3 sequences were aligned to IMGT reference sequences to assign V, D and J gene segments. For a sequence to be retained, a match of at least six nucleotides was required to both a V gene segment and a J gene segment. A rearrangement counted as productive if the CDR3 had no stop codons and remained in frame with V and J, and every other rearrangement counted as non-productive. Following IMGT convention, CDR3 was defined as the stretch from the second conserved V-encoded cysteine up to the conserved J-encoded phenylalanine. The earlier analysis of some 600 of the donors excluded sequences that lacked an unambiguous match to a single V gene segment. In an earlier analysis of some 590 of the donors, a V segment was called functional when productive rearrangements were above 56.7%, and segregating when the standard deviation between donors exceeded 5%. A statistical classification framework was built for diagnosing cytomegalovirus status from the catalog of TCR beta chain sequences. V and J gene assignment, in a later analysis, came from comparing TCR nucleotide sequences with IMGT/GENE-DB human TR gene sequences. The TCRdist pipeline was used in a later analysis to assign CDR3 sequences and most-parsimonious VDJ recombination scenarios. A later analysis defined each TCR beta chain by its CDR3 amino acid sequence plus V-gene family, and excluded reads lacking a unique V-gene family. As a way to deal with suspected cross-contamination and a sequencing artifact, a later analysis dropped 640 or so nucleotide sequences that were highly shared and had low generation probability. In a later analysis, a clonal expansion index for each public chain was calculated from normalized within-repertoire ranks of inferred template counts. Generation probabilities in a later analysis came from a VDJ recombination model fitted to out-of-frame rearrangements, and those results were checked against IGoR. In a later analysis, TCR-TCR, TCR-HLA and TCR-CMV co-occurrence was scored with hypergeometric tests, and a repertoire-size bias correction was applied to TCR pairs. In a later analysis, false discovery rates were estimated by permuting HLA or CMV assignments 20 times. In a later analysis, co-occurring TCRs were grouped with DBSCAN, and TCRdist sequence similarity was added when clustering was performed within HLA-allele-positive subsets. Repertoires with fewer than 30,000 or more than 120,000 public chains, plus five repertoires with anomalous nucleotide sharing, were excluded from co-occurrence clustering. TCRdb holds this immuneACCESS table with in-frame rearrangements only. Some clones are missing; in checked studies, unresolved V genes explain under half, and the rest has no known cause. V and J calls and clone size come straight from that table; D and trimming were deduced from the DNA. For this sample there are over 100,000 clones; around four fifths appear just once. Jointly, the top ten make up approximately 1.6% of the sample.

In total, more than 500 healthy bone marrow donors made up the cohort. At the time of sampling, every cohort member was nominally healthy, though immune exposures that went unrecorded were likely present. The donor was CMV seronegative and was included in the group of hundreds of seronegative cohort members. Each donor provided a peripheral blood sample, and peripheral blood mononuclear cells were used for TCR beta sequencing. Genomic DNA was extracted from the blood cell samples with the Qiagen DNeasy Blood Extraction Kit. The V and J genes are TRBV9 and TRBJ2-7; TRBD2 lines up with 11 middle nucleotides. This receptor was taken from a female donor in good health and CMV-seronegative. Source material: PBMCs. The CDR3 protein: CASSVAPLTSGKGEQYF. The bases are TGTGCCAGCAGCGTAGCTCCCCTGACTAGCGGGAAGGGCGAGCAGTACTTC.